These T cell receptor beta chains were read from a single sample in a study of T cell changes during pregnancy in multiple sclerosis. The protocol was immunoSEQ multiplex PCR, while the TCRdb copy is restricted to in-frame clones and leaves out a portion. The top ten hold 4.8% of the sample, which has tens of thousands of clones, roughly 94% seen once. Specimen: peripheral blood, collected in the first trimester of pregnancy. The receptor set was obtained from a female donor in good health, enrolled as a control in a pregnancy study. Both conserved end residues are part of each CDR3. The D gene is left open where the match is weak. Some rows mark clone size as missing; the rest say once, few, many or name a class of expanded clone.

TRBJ1-5 - TRBV27 once CASSPWPGNQPQHF TGTGCCAGCAGTCCCTGGCCGGGTAATCAGCCCCAGCATTTT
TRBJ2-1 TRBD2 TRBV11-3 - CASSFGGLAENEQFF TGTGCCAGCAGCTTTGGGGGACTAGCGGAGAATGAGCAGTTCTTC
TRBJ2-7 TRBD2 TRBV2 - CASRGGVYEQYF TGTGCCAGCAGGGGGGGGGTCTACGAGCAGTACTTC
TRBJ1-1 TRBD1 TRBV5-1 - CASNPTGQGGTEAFF TGCGCCAGCAACCCAACTGGACAGGGTGGGACTGAAGCTTTCTTT
TRBJ2-1 TRBD2 TRBV30 - CAWSGSGRYHEQFF TGTGCCTGGAGTGGGAGCGGGAGGTATCATGAGCAGTTCTTC
TRBJ1-4 - TRBV30 - CAWTGLDEKLFF TGTGCCTGGACAGGGTTAGATGAAAAACTGTTTTTT
TRBJ1-2 TRBD1 TRBV6-5 - CASSYSTGNYGYTF TGTGCCAGCAGTTACTCGACAGGGAACTATGGCTACACCTTC
TRBJ2-1 TRBD2 TRBV25-1 - CASSGPTGLEQFF TGTGCCAGCAGTGGGCCGACGGGACTAGAGCAGTTCTTC
TRBJ2-7 TRBD1 TRBV19 - CASSIVSGTGSGEQYF TGTGCCAGTAGTATAGTTTCCGGGACAGGGTCGGGCGAGCAGTACTTC
TRBJ2-5 TRBD1 TRBV9 - CASSALRQGWQETQYF TGTGCCAGCAGCGCATTACGACAGGGGTGGCAAGAGACCCAGTACTTC
TRBJ2-4 - TRBV21-1 - CASSKGRLQGKWENIQYF TGTGCCAGCAGCAAAGGCCGGCTTCAGGGAAAATGGGAAAACATTCAGTACTTC
TRBJ2-3 TRBD2 TRBV25-1 - CASSGPGLAGPDTQYF TGTGCCAGCAGTGGCCCGGGACTAGCGGGACCAGATACGCAGTATTTT
TRBJ2-1 - TRBV7-2 - CASNRIEAEQFF TGTGCCAGCAACCGAATCGAAGCTGAGCAGTTCTTC